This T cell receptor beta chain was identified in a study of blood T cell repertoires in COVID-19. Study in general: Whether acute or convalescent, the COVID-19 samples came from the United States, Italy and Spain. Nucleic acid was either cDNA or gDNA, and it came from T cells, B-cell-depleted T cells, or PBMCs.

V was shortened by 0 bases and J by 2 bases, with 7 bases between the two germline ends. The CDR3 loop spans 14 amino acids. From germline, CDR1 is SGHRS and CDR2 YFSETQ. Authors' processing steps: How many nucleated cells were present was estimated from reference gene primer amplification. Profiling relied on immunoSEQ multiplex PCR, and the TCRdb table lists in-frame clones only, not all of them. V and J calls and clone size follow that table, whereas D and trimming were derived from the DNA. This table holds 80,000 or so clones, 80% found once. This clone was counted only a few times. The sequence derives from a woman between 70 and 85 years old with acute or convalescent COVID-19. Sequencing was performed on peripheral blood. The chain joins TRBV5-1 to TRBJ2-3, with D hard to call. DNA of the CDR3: TGCGCCAGCAGCTTGGGAGACACCACAGATACGCAGTATTTT. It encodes CASSLGDTTDTQYF. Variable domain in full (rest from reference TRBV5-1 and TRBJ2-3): KAGVTQTPRYLIKTRGQQVTLSCSPISGHRSVSWYQQTPGQGLQFLFEYFSETQRNKGNFPGRFSGRQFSNSRSEMNVSTLELGDSALYLCASSLGDTTDTQYFGPGTRLTVL.